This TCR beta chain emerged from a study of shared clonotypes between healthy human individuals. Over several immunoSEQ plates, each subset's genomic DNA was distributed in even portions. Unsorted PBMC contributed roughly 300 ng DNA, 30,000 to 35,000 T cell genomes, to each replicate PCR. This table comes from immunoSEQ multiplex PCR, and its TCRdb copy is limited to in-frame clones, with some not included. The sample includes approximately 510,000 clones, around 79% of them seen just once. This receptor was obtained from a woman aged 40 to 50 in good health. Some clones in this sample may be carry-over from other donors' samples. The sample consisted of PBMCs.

DNA for the CDR3: TGTGCCAGCAGCGTAGGAGAATCAGGCTACACCTTC. Protein product: CASSVGESGYTF. The J gene is TRBJ1-2, the V gene TRBV9, with unresolved D. The CDR3 consists of 12 residues. CDR1 is SGDLS, CDR2 YYNGEE, per germline. Trimming removed 0 bases from V and 8 bases from J, with 8 bases in between.